Below are 3 T cell receptor beta chains sequenced from a single sample in a study of Ad26.COV2.S vaccination and SARS-CoV-2 variants. The treatment was: over 15 received Ad26.COV2.S at low or high dose, single or two shots; roughly five received placebo; per-sample allocation not given. Each sample was drawn 63 days after the first injection (of vaccine or placebo). Measured with immunoSEQ multiplex PCR; TCRdb has only the in-frame clones, and not every one. The table includes almost 400,000 clones, 70% to 90% detected once. The material sequenced was peripheral blood, taken in a trial of Ad26.COV2.S vaccine versus placebo. These TCRs come from a person between 18 and 60 years old who received the Ad26.COV2.S COVID-19 vaccine or a placebo.

This rearrangement joins TRBV7-2 to TRBJ2-5; TRBD2 matches at 7 bases. CDR1 is SGHTA and CDR2 is FQGNSA in the germline V gene. The CDR3 sequence is 13 residues long. The V segment lost 1 base and the J segment 13 bases; nucleotides outside the gene matches: 9. The CDR3 loop is CASSLGPAGNPYF. The DNA of the CDR3 is TGTGCCAGCAGCTTAGGTCCAGCGGGGAATCCGTACTTC.

The chain joins TRBV19 to TRBJ2-1, with TRBD2 matching over 10 bases. The V gene end was trimmed by 10 bases and the J gene end by 4 bases; junction bases not matched to a gene: 10. CDR1 is LNHDA, CDR2 SQIVND, per germline (reference sequence). The CDR3 consists of 15 residues. The CDR3 loop reads CATQSASGGYNEQFF. The CDR3 nucleotides are TGTGCCACCCAGAGCGCTAGCGGGGGTTACAATGAGCAGTTCTTC.

The V call is TRBV27, the J call TRBJ2-7; D not certain. This CDR3 is built from 18 residues. In germline, CDR1 is MNHEY, CDR2 SMNVEV (reference sequence). Trimming stripped 3 bases from V and 4 bases from J, with 25 bases between. CDR3 nucleotide sequence: TGTGCCAGCAGTTTCCGGATGTACGGTGACGGTTTGGTTTACGAGCAGTACTTC. This sequence encodes CASSFRMYGDGLVYEQYF.